The entry that follows covers one T cell receptor (beta chain) sequence. Its cognate antigen is unknown. The source of the sample is a study of TIL therapy for anti-PD-1-resistant metastatic lung cancer. Whole-study context: Tumors were harvested before any PD-1/PD-L1 blockade. Median patient age was approximately 59, ranging about 35-80 years.

Time point denoted: pre-treatment sample, taken before nivolumab and TIL therapy. Enrollment ran from late 2017 to early 2020. Trimming took 5 bases from V and 5 from J; bases not matched to a gene: 12. Germline V gene data show CDR1 as SGHAT and CDR2 as FQNNGV. The CDR3 covers 16 residues. Regarding the study as a whole: After infusion, TIL clonotypes partly replaced peripheral T cells and declined over months.

Sequencing used immunoSEQ v3. The repertoire was sequenced with immunoSEQ multiplex PCR; TCRdb's copy has only in-frame clones and lacks some. The sample lists 50,000 to 65,000 clones, around 68% occurring once. The rearrangement joins TRBV11-2 to TRBJ1-2, with 9 bases fitting TRBD1. This sample comprised blood, obtained at baseline. This TCR derives from a person aged 25-79 years with non-small cell lung cancer. The CDR3 here is CASSPSPQGARYGYTF. DNA for the CDR3: TGTGCCAGCAGCCCCTCCCCACAGGGGGCTAGGTATGGCTACACCTTC.